A selection of T cell receptor beta chains follows, all from one sample in a study of OX40 agonist ivuxolimab in advanced cancers. Clones were sequenced by immunoSEQ multiplex PCR, and TCRdb holds only the in-frame ones, with some missing. This sample has tens of thousands of clones, with about 83% found just once. Sequencing was performed on CD4+ or CD8+ T cells sorted from blood, taken in a trial of the OX40 agonist ivuxolimab. Receptor source: an adult with an advanced solid tumor such as melanoma, head and neck, liver or kidney cancer. The CDR3 runs from the conserved cysteine through the conserved F or W. The order of the fields is J gene, V gene, clone size, CDR3 length, D gene, CDR3 DNA, CDR3 protein. D genes are given only for firm matches. Clone sizes are given selectively: once, few, many, or a class where the clone is expanded.

TRBJ1-1 | TRBV5-5 | NA | 13 | NA | TGTGCCAGCAGCTTGGGCCGGAACACTGAAGCTTTCTTT | CASSLGRNTEAFF
TRBJ2-3 | TRBV30 | NA | 13 | NA | TGTGCCTGGAATGGCAGGGGCACAGATACGCAGTATTTT | CAWNGRGTDTQYF
TRBJ2-3 | TRBV27 | NA | 16 | NA | TGTGCCAGCAGTCCGAGTTTAAGCGGGAGCACAGATACGCAGTATTTT | CASSPSLSGSTDTQYF
TRBJ2-7 | TRBV9 | NA | 16 | TRBD1 | TGTGCCAGCAGTGCTAACGGACAGGTGTCCTCCTACGAGCAGTACTTC | CASSANGQVSSYEQYF
TRBJ2-7 | TRBV28 | NA | 15 | NA | TGTGCCAGCAGTCCTACAGGGACTTGGTCCTACGAGCAGTACTTC | CASSPTGTWSYEQYF
TRBJ1-5 | TRBV25-1 | once | 14 | TRBD1 | TGTGCCAGCTCGAAAGGACAGGGGCTTGAGACCCAGCATTTT | CASSKGQGLETQHF
TRBJ2-1 | TRBV25-1 | NA | 14 | TRBD1 | TGTGCCAGCAGTGAGCGACAGGGGGGCAATGAGCAGTTCTTC | CASSERQGGNEQFF
TRBJ2-1 | TRBV5-4 | NA | 14 | TRBD1 | TGTGCCAGCAGCGGGACAGGGGGCTGGAATGAGCAGTTCTTC | CASSGTGGWNEQFF
TRBJ2-5 | TRBV10-3 | NA | 14 | NA | TGTGCCATCAGTGAGTCGACGGACCAAGAGACCCAGTACTTC | CAISESTDQETQYF
TRBJ2-3 | TRBV30 | NA | 13 | NA | TGTGCCTGGAGTGCACTAGGAACGGATACGCAGTATTTT | CAWSALGTDTQYF
TRBJ2-7 | TRBV28 | NA | 14 | TRBD2 | TGTGCCAGCAGTTTTATAGCGGGGGCCTACGAGCAGTACTTC | CASSFIAGAYEQYF
TRBJ2-7 | TRBV6-1 | NA | 13 | NA | TGTGCCAGCAGGTGGGACCAAGCCTACGAGCAGTACTTC | CASRWDQAYEQYF
TRBJ2-2 | TRBV30 | NA | 15 | TRBD2 | TGTGCCTGGACCATACTAGCGGGAGGGACCGGGGAGCTGTTTTTT | CAWTILAGGTGELFF
TRBJ1-1 | TRBV7-6 | NA | 13 | NA | TGTGCCAGCAGCCTCTCAGGCGCCTCTGAAGCTTTCTTT | CASSLSGASEAFF
TRBJ2-3 | TRBV10-3 | few | 14 | NA | TGTGCCATCAGTGACAGAAAACGCACAGATACGCAGTATTTT | CAISDRKRTDTQYF
TRBJ2-5 | TRBV5-6 | NA | 16 | TRBD2 | TGTGCCAGCAGCTTGGGGGGAGGGGTGGCCCAAGAGACCCAGTACTTC | CASSLGGGVAQETQYF
TRBJ2-7 | TRBV11-2 | NA | 14 | NA | TGTGCCAGCAGCCCGGGGGGCTCCTACTACGAGCAGTACTTC | CASSPGGSYYEQYF
TRBJ2-6 | TRBV7-9 | NA | 18 | TRBD1 | TGTGCCAGCAGCTTATCGGGGACAGCTCCCTCTGGGGCCAACGTCCTGACTTTC | CASSLSGTAPSGANVLTF
TRBJ1-4 | TRBV7-9 | NA | 14 | NA | TGTGCCAGCAGCCGGGGGGGCTCCGCGGAAAAACTGTTTTTT | CASSRGGSAEKLFF
TRBJ1-6 | TRBV30 | once | 16 | TRBD1 | TGTGCCTGGAGTGAACAGGGGGTCTTCGGTAGTTCACCCCTCCACTTT | CAWSEQGVFGSSPLHF
TRBJ1-2 | TRBV2 | NA | 14 | NA | TGTGCCAGCAGTGAATGGCCGGGAGGGTATGGCTACACCTTC | CASSEWPGGYGYTF
TRBJ1-2 | TRBV10-3 | NA | 13 | NA | TGTGCCATCAGTGAGTCACAGGGTGGTGGCTACACCTTC | CAISESQGGGYTF
TRBJ1-1 | TRBV27 | NA | 15 | NA | TGTGCCAGCATCGGGTCTGGGGGGAAGGGCACTGAAGCTTTCTTT | CASIGSGGKGTEAFF
TRBJ2-7 | TRBV10-3 | NA | 15 | TRBD1 | TGTGCCACCAATCCGGGACAGGGAACCTCCTACGAGCAGTACTTC | CATNPGQGTSYEQYF
TRBJ1-4 | TRBV13 | once | 12 | NA | TGTGCCAGCAGCCCCCTCGGTGAAAAACTGTTTTTT | CASSPLGEKLFF
TRBJ2-3 | TRBV5-1 | NA | 15 | TRBD2 | TGCGCCAGCTGGCCAGGCGCGGGAGGGCCGGGGACGCAGTATTTT | CASWPGAGGPGTQYF
TRBJ1-1 | TRBV7-9 | once | 14 | NA | TGTGCCAGCAGCCAAACGGCAGGGACCACTGAAGCTTTCTTT | CASSQTAGTTEAFF
TRBJ1-1 | TRBV27 | NA | 13 | NA | TGTGCCAGCAGTTTACGGGGGTCCCTTGAAGCTTTCTTT | CASSLRGSLEAFF
TRBJ2-7 | TRBV9 | NA | 14 | NA | TGTGCCAGCAGCGTAGCCTCGGGGCCCTACGAGCAGTACTTC | CASSVASGPYEQYF
TRBJ2-1 | TRBV27 | NA | 14 | TRBD2 | TGTGCCAGCAAGGTAGCGGGAGGATCTAATGAGCAGTTCTTC | CASKVAGGSNEQFF
TRBJ2-7 | TRBV21-1 | few | 15 | NA | TGTGCCAGCAGCAAAATGAGGGCAGGGGGAAACGAGCAGTACTTC | CASSKMRAGGNEQYF
TRBJ1-4 | TRBV9 | NA | 15 | TRBD1 | TGTGCCAGTGGACAGGGAGAATCTGAGGGTGAAAAACTGTTTTTT | CASGQGESEGEKLFF
TRBJ1-2 | TRBV7-3 | NA | 14 | NA | TGTGCCAGCAGCCCTAGCGGGGCAGACAATGGCTACACCTTC | CASSPSGADNGYTF
TRBJ1-3 | TRBV7-9 | NA | 13 | NA | TGTGCCAGCTACCCCGCTGGTGGAAACACCATATATTTT | CASYPAGGNTIYF
TRBJ2-1 | TRBV30 | once | 14 | NA | TGTGCCAGCCTATGGGACGGATACTACAATGAGCAGTTCTTC | CASLWDGYYNEQFF
TRBJ2-1 | TRBV11-3 | few | 16 | NA | TGTGCCAGCAGCTCCGGGGCACCACCCTCCTACAATGAGCAGTTCTTC | CASSSGAPPSYNEQFF
TRBJ2-7 | TRBV5-1 | NA | 18 | TRBD2 | TGCGCCAGCAGCTTGCAGGACAGGGGACTAGCGGGTGCCTACGAGCAGTACTTC | CASSLQDRGLAGAYEQYF
TRBJ2-3 | TRBV27 | NA | 12 | NA | TGTGCCAGCCGGTCAGGAGCAGATACGCAGTATTTT | CASRSGADTQYF
TRBJ2-3 | TRBV7-2 | NA | 14 | NA | TGTGCCAGCAGCTTAGAGACCCCCACAGGTACGCAGTATTTT | CASSLETPTGTQYF
TRBJ2-3 | TRBV11-2 | NA | 14 | NA | TGTGCCAGCAGCTTTCCGAACTGGGCAGATACGCAGTATTTT | CASSFPNWADTQYF
TRBJ1-1 | TRBV5-1 | NA | 15 | NA | TGCGCCAGCAGCCAAGGACATGGGGCGAACACTGAAGCTTTCTTT | CASSQGHGANTEAFF
TRBJ2-7 | TRBV4-1 | NA | 15 | TRBD1 | TGCGCCAGCAGCCAAGGCCCTGACAGGGCGGACGAGCAGTACTTC | CASSQGPDRADEQYF
TRBJ2-4 | TRBV5-6 | NA | 16 | NA | TGTGCCAGCAGTTCCCCCGGACAGACGGCCAAAAACATTCAGTACTTC | CASSSPGQTAKNIQYF
TRBJ2-1 | TRBV10-1 | once | 14 | TRBD2 | TGCGCCAGCAGTGAGCTTCGGGGGGGCGGTGAGCAGTTCTTC | CASSELRGGGEQFF
TRBJ1-1 | TRBV2 | medium-sized | 14 | NA | TGTGCCAGCAGTGTTGGGGGCCGGGGCACTGAAGCTTTCTTT | CASSVGGRGTEAFF
TRBJ1-1 | TRBV5-1 | NA | 11 | NA | TGCGCCAGCAGCTTGGGAGGGGAAGCTTTCTTT | CASSLGGEAFF
TRBJ1-2 | TRBV19 | NA | 12 | NA | TGTGCCAGTAGCGGGGGGGTATATGGCTACACCTTC | CASSGGVYGYTF
TRBJ1-5 | TRBV25-1 | few | 16 | NA | TGTGCCAGCAGTGAAACCCTCGGACAGATCAATCAGCCCCAGCATTTT | CASSETLGQINQPQHF
TRBJ2-2 | TRBV4-1 | NA | 17 | TRBD1 | TGCGCCAGCAGTCAAGTTTGGGGACAGGGGAACACCGGGGAGCTGTTTTTT | CASSQVWGQGNTGELFF
TRBJ2-1 | TRBV12-5 | NA | 15 | TRBD2 | TGTGCTAGTGGTGGGGGACTAGCGGGGGGGGTTGAGCAGTTCTTC | CASGGGLAGGVEQFF
TRBJ2-1 | TRBV28 | NA | 14 | NA | TGTGCCAGCACCCTAGGGGGTTCCGGGAATGAGCAGTTCTTC | CASTLGGSGNEQFF
TRBJ1-2 | TRBV5-5 | once | 16 | TRBD1 | TGTGCCAGCAGCCCGGTCGTGGGACAGGGCAACTATGGCTACACCTTC | CASSPVVGQGNYGYTF
TRBJ2-1 | TRBV2 | once | 16 | TRBD2 | TGTGCCAGCAGCTCTAGCGGGTCAAGCTCCTACAATGAGCAGTTCTTC | CASSSSGSSSYNEQFF
TRBJ2-1 | TRBV5-6 | NA | 14 | NA | TGTGCCAGCAGCCTCCGGGACACTTATTGGGAGCAGTTCTTC | CASSLRDTYWEQFF
TRBJ1-1 | TRBV6-5 | NA | 14 | NA | TGTGCCAGCAGTTACGGACACACGAACACTGAAGCTTTCTTT | CASSYGHTNTEAFF
TRBJ2-7 | TRBV11-1 | NA | 11 | NA | TGTGCCAGCAGCCCCGGCTACGAGCAGTACTTC | CASSPGYEQYF
TRBJ2-1 | TRBV29-1 | NA | 15 | NA | TGCAGCGTCGAGAGGGGGATTCCTACCTACAATGAGCAGTTCTTC | CSVERGIPTYNEQFF